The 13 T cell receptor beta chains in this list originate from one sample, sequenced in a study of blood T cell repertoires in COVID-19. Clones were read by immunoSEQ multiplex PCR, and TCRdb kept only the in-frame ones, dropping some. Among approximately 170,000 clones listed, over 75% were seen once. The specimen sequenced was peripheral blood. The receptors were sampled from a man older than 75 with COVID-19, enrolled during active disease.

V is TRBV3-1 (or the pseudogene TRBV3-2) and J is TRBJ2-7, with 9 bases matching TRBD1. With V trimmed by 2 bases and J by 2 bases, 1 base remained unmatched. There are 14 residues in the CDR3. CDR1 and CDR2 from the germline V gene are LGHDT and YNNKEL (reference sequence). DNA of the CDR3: TGTGCCAGCAGCCAACGGGACAGGGCCTACGAGCAGTACTTC. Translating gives CASSQRDRAYEQYF.

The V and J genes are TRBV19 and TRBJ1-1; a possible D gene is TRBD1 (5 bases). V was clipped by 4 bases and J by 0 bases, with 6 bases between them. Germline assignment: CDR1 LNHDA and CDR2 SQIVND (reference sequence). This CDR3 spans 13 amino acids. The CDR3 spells CASSTGMNTEAFF. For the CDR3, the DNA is TGTGCCAGTAGTACAGGGATGAACACTGAAGCTTTCTTT.

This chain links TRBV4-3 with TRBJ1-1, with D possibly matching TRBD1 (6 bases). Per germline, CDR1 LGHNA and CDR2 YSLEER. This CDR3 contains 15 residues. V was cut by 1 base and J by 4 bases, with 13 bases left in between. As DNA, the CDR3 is TGCGCCAGCAGCCAAGGCCACAGGGACGGCACTGAAGCTTTCTTT. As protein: CASSQGHRDGTEAFF.

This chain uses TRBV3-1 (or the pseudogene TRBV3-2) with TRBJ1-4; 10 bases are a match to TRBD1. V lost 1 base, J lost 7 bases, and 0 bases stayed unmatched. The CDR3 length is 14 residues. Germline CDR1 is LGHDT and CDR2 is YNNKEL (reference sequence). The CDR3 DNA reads TGTGCCAGCAGCCAAGGGACAGGGGGTGAAAAACTGTTTTTT. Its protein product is CASSQGTGGEKLFF.

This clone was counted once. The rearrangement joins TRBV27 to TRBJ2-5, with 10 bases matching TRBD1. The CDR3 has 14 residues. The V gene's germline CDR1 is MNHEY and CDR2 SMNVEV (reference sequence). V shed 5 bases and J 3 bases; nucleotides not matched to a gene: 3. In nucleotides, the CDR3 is TGTGCCAGCAGTGCAGGGACAGGGGAAGAGACCCAGTACTTC. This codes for CASSAGTGEETQYF.

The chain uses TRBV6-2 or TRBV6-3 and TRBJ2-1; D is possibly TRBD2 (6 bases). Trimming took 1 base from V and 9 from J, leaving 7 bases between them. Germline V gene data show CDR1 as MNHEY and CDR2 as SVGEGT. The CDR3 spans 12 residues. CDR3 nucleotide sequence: TGTGCCAGCAGTTACTTGGGGGGTGAGCAGTTCTTC. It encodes CASSYLGGEQFF.

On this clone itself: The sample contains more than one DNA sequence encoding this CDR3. The CDR3 nucleotides read TGTGCCAGTAGTCCCGGTTACAATGAGCAGTTCTTC. It specifies CASSPGYNEQFF. This rearrangement joins TRBV19 to TRBJ2-1; D remains unclear. Per germline, CDR1 LNHDA and CDR2 SQIVND (reference sequence). This CDR3 spans 12 amino acids. Between the trimmed V and J ends, which lost 5 bases and 4 bases, there was a span of 6 bases.

The CDR3 DNA sequence: TGTGCCAGTAGTGTAGGGGCTCGAGAGACCCAGTACTTC. Amino acid sequence: CASSVGARETQYF. The chain is built from TRBV19 and TRBJ2-5; weak D call: TRBD1 (5 bases). The CDR3 has 13 amino acids. Trimming left V 5 bases short and J 4 bases short, with 11 bases between. The germline gives CDR1 LNHDA, CDR2 SQIVND (reference sequence).

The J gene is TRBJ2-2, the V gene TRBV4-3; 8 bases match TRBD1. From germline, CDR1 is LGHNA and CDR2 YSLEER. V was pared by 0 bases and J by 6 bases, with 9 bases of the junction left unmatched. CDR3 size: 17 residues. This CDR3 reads CASSQEKLRQGPGELFF. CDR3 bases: TGCGCCAGCAGCCAAGAGAAGCTGAGACAGGGGCCCGGGGAGCTGTTTTTT.

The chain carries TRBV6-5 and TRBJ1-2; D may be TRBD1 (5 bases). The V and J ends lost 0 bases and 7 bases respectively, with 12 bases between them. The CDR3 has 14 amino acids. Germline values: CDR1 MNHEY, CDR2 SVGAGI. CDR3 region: CASSYSKTAGGYTF. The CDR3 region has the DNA TGTGCCAGCAGTTACTCCAAGACAGCGGGTGGCTACACCTTC.

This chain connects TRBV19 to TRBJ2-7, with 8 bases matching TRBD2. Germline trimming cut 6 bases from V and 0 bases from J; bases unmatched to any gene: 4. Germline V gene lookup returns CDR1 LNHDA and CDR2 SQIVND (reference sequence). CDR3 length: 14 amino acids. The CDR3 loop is CASRTSAASYEQYF. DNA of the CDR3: TGTGCCAGTAGGACTAGCGCGGCCTCCTACGAGCAGTACTTC.

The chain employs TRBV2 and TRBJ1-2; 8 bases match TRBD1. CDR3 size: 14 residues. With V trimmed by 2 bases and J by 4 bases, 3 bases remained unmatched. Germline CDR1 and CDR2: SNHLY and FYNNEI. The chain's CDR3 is CASSENRGIYGYTF. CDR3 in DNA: TGTGCCAGCAGTGAAAACAGGGGGATCTATGGCTACACCTTC. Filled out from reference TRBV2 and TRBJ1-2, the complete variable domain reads EPEVTQTPSHQVTQMGQEVILRCVPISNHLYFYWYRQILGQKVEFLVSFYNNEISEKSEIFDDQFSVERPDGSNFTLKIRSTKLEDSAMYFCASSENRGIYGYTFGSGTRLTVV.

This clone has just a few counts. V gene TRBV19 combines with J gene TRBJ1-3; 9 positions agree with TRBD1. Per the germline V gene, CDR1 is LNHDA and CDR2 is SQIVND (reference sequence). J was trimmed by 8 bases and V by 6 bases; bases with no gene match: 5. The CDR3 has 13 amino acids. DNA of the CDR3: TGTGCCAGTAGCCGGACAGGGGAGGACACCATATATTTT. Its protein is CASSRTGEDTIYF. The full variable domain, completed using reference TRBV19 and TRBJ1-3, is DGGITQSPKYLFRKEGQNVTLSCEQNLNHDAMYWYRQDPGQGLRLIYYSQIVNDFQKGDIAEGYSVSREKKESFPLTVTSAQKNPTAFYLCASSRTGEDTIYFGEGSWLTVV.